This T cell receptor beta chain was recorded in a study of long-term antiretroviral therapy in people with HIV. Findings and caveats of the study: An increase in diversity followed ART, yet levels stayed below transplant donor controls.

Points on this clone: Its antigen is currently unknown.

The V gene lost 10 bases and the J gene lost 3 bases, with 20 bases spanning the gap. The CDR3 has 15 amino acids. The germline V gene encodes CDR1 LNHDA and CDR2 SQIVND (reference sequence). The assay, immunoSEQ v3.0, was run at survey level. It was 40,000-50,000 T-cell genomes per sample that sequencing targeted. Clones were sequenced by immunoSEQ multiplex PCR, and TCRdb holds only the in-frame ones, with some missing. The repertoire has approximately 15,000 clones, approximately 73% of them found once; the top ten carry around a quarter. This sequence originates from a man in his forties or fifties with HIV. The V and J genes are TRBV19 and TRBJ2-3; unclear D gene. Sequencing was performed on unsorted PBMCs, taken 3.1 years after starting antiretroviral therapy. CDR3 loop: CATKVRAIGTDTQYF. CDR3 sequence (DNA): TGTGCCACCAAAGTAAGGGCTATCGGGACAGATACGCAGTATTTT.